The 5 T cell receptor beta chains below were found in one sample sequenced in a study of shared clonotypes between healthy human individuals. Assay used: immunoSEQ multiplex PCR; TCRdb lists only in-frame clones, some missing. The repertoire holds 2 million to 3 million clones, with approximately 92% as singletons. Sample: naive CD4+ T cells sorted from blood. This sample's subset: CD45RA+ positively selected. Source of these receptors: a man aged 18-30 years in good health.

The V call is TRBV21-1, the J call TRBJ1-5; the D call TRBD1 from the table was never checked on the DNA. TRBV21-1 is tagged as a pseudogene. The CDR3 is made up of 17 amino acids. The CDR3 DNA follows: TGTGCCAGCAGCACCCGAGCGACAGGGGTAGGCAATCAGCCCCAGCATTTT. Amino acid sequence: CASSTRATGVGNQPQHF.

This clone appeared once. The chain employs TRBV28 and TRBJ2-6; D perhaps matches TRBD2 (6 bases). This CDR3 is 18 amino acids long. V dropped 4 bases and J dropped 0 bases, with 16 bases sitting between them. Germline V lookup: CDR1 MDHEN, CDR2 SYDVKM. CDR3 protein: CASSSHGGSASGANVLTF. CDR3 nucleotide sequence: TGTGCCAGCAGTTCCCATGGGGGGAGTGCCTCTGGGGCCAACGTCCTGACTTTC.

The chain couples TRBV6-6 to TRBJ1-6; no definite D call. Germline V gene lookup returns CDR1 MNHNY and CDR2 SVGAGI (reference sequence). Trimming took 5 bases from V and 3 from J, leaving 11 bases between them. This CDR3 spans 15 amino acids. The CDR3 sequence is CASSVQVGYNSPLHF. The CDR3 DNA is TGTGCCAGCAGTGTCCAGGTTGGCTATAATTCACCCCTCCACTTT.

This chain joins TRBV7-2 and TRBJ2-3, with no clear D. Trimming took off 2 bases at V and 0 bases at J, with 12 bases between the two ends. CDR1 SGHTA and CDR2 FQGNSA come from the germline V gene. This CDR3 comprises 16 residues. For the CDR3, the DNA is TGTGCCAGCAGCTTAAATCCAGTTACTAGCACAGATACGCAGTATTTT. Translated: CASSLNPVTSTDTQYF.

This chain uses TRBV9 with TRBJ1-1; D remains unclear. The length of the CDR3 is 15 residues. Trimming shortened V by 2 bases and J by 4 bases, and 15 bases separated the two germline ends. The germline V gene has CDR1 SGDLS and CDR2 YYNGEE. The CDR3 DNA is TGTGCCAGCAGCGTCCTTGGGGATCCTTTCACTGAAGCTTTCTTT. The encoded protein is CASSVLGDPFTEAFF.